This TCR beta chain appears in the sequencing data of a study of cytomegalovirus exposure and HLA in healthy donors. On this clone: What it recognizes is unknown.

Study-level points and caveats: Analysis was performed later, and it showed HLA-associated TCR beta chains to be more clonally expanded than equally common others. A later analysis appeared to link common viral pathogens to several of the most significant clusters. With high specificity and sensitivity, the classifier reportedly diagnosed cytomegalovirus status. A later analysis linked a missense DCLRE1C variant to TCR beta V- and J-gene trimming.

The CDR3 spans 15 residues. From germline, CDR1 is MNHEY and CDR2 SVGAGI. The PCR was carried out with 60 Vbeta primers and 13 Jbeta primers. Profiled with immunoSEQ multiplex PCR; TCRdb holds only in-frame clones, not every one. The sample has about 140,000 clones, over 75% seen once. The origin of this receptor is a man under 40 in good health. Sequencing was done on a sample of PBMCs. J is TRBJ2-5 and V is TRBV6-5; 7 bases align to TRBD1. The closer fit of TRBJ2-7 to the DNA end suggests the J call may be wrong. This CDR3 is CASSYGTANSYEQYF. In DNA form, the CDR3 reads TGTGCCAGCAGTTACGGGACAGCGAACTCCTACGAGCAGTACTTC.